The source of this T cell receptor (beta chain) is a study of blood T cell repertoires in COVID-19. On the study more broadly: Spain, Italy and the United States supplied samples that represented acute and convalescent COVID-19.

A COVID-19 case had been met by exposed participants during the 2 weeks before study entry. As processed by the authors: The assay estimated nucleated cells by amplifying reference gene primers. This table comes from immunoSEQ multiplex PCR, and its TCRdb copy is limited to in-frame clones, with some not included. Clone size and the V and J calls come from that table; the DNA yielded D and trimming. The sample consists of approximately 220,000 clones, approximately 86% of them appearing once. CDR3 size: 17 residues. CDR1 is SGHDT, CDR2 YYEEEE, per germline. The J segment lost 4 bases and the V segment lost 4 bases, leaving 13 bases of the junction unmatched.

This TCR was sampled from a woman in her 30s who had been exposed to COVID-19. V and J are TRBV5-6 and TRBJ1-2; TRBD1 matches 10 bases. The sequenced material came from PBMCs or T cells enriched from blood (not recorded which). Here the CDR3 DNA reads TGTGCCAGCAGCCCCCAGGGGACAGGGGCTAAGGGCTATGGCTACACCTTC. Translating gives CASSPQGTGAKGYGYTF. The full variable domain, rest sourced from reference TRBV5-6 and TRBJ1-2, is DAGVTQSPTHLIKTRGQQVTLRCSPKSGHDTVSWYQQALGQGPQFIFQYYEEEERQRGNFPDRFSGHQFPNYSSELNVNALLLGDSALYLCASSPQGTGAKGYGYTFGSGTRLTVV.